This TCR beta chain was found in a study of OX40 agonist ivuxolimab in advanced cancers. Study details: Patients were dosed with the agonistic anti-OX40 (CD134) antibody ivuxolimab. Patients enrolled in dose escalation were diagnosed with hepatocellular carcinoma, melanoma, renal cell or head and neck cancer. The study's findings and limits: Expanded peripheral T cell antigen specificity was not determined.

Measured with immunoSEQ multiplex PCR; TCRdb has only the in-frame clones, and not every one. The table shows just under 65,000 clones, with about 89% occurring only once. A note on this clone: Its specificity is not known.

This TCR was sampled from an adult with an advanced solid tumor such as melanoma, head and neck, liver or kidney cancer. The sample consisted of CD4+ or CD8+ T cells sorted from blood, taken in a trial of the OX40 agonist ivuxolimab.

The CDR3 DNA reads as TGCGCCAGCAGCCCCCCGACGGAGCCCCGGGGCGAGCAGTACTTC. It codes for CASSPPTEPRGEQYF. The genes are TRBV5-1 and TRBJ2-7; maybe TRBD2 (5 bases). The CDR3 length is 15 residues. CDR1 is SGHRS and CDR2 is YFSETQ in the germline V gene. Trimming stripped 4 bases from V and 6 bases from J, with 20 bases between.